This T cell receptor (beta chain) was retrieved from a study of blood T cell repertoires in COVID-19. Study-wide background: Spain, Italy and the United States supplied samples that represented acute and convalescent COVID-19. PBMCs, B-cell-depleted T cells, or T cells were the source of the cDNA or gDNA that made up the material.

In the source study's methods: From reference gene primer amplification, estimates of nucleated cell counts were derived. Assay: immunoSEQ multiplex PCR; the TCRdb copy retains only in-frame clones and omits some. V and J calls and clone size are given by that table; D and trimming were obtained from the DNA. The sample yields some 270,000 clones, approximately 90% seen once. Self-reported history from a screening survey and questionnaire set each donor's cohort. V shed 2 bases and J 2 bases; nucleotides not matched to a gene: 4. Germline V gives CDR1 KGHSH, CDR2 LQKENI. The CDR3 loop spans 15 amino acids.

Material for sequencing was PBMCs or T cells enriched from blood (not recorded which). The chain couples TRBV18 to TRBJ2-3; TRBD2 agrees at 7 bases. The receptor was derived from a woman in her twenties or thirties with acute COVID-19. Written as DNA, the CDR3 is TGTGCCAGCTCACCAGCTAGCGGCGACACAGATACGCAGTATTTT. It specifies CASSPASGDTDTQYF.